A single sample is the source of the 29 T cell receptor beta chains below, sequenced in a study of T cells in localized non-small cell lung cancer. This table comes from immunoSEQ multiplex PCR, and its TCRdb copy is limited to in-frame clones, with some not included. The sample lists about 2,600 clones, under 45% occurring once. The sample in question was normal lung tissue next to the tumor, obtained before any cancer treatment. These receptor sequences come from a woman aged 35-75 years with stage II squamous cell lung carcinoma.

The chain employs TRBV11-3 and TRBJ2-1; 7 bases align to TRBD2. The CDR3 is 15 residues long. The ends lost 2 bases at V and 9 bases at J; junction bases unmatched: 10. Germline CDR1 reads SGHNT; CDR2 reads YENEEA. CDR3 sequence: CASSLWASGVGEQFF. The CDR3 bases are TGTGCCAGCAGCTTATGGGCTAGCGGCGTCGGTGAGCAGTTCTTC.

The chain carries TRBV11-3 and TRBJ2-5, with 14 bases identical to TRBD2. V lost 6 bases to trimming and J lost 5 bases; unmatched junction nucleotides: 5. The germline gives CDR1 SGHNT, CDR2 YENEEA. The CDR3 runs 15 residues. CDR3 DNA: TGTGCCAGCAGTCGACTAGCGGGAGGGTCCGAGACCCAGTACTTC. Its protein is CASSRLAGGSETQYF. The whole variable domain, remainder taken from reference TRBV11-3 and TRBJ2-5, is EAGVVQSPRYKIIEKKQPVAFWCNPISGHNTLYWYLQNLGQGPELLIRYENEEAVDDSQLPKDRFSAERLKGVDSTLKIQPAELGDSAVYLCASSRLAGGSETQYFGPGTRLLVL.

The chain is built from TRBV29-1 and TRBJ2-3, with D perhaps matching TRBD2 (5 bases). The CDR3 has 12 amino acids. Per germline, CDR1 SQVTM and CDR2 ANQGSEA. The V gene lost 7 bases and the J gene lost 0 bases, with 8 bases spanning the gap. CDR3 nucleotide sequence: TGCAGCGCTCGCGGGAGCACAGATACGCAGTATTTT. Translation: CSARGSTDTQYF.

This chain links TRBV18 with TRBJ2-5; TRBD1 or TRBD2 may be the D gene (5 bases each). CDR1 is KGHSH and CDR2 is LQKENI in the germline V gene. V was pared by 1 base and J by 1 base, with 7 bases between. The CDR3 is 14 residues long. The CDR3 spells CASSPLGVQETQYF. The CDR3 coding sequence is TGTGCCAGCTCACCACTGGGGGTCCAAGAGACCCAGTACTTC.

The chain joins TRBV29-1 to TRBJ2-5; D could derive from TRBD1 or TRBD2 (6 bases each). This CDR3 contains 13 residues. CDR1 and CDR2 from the germline V gene are SQVTM and ANQGSEA. Trimming left V 4 bases short and J 5 bases short, with 14 bases between. The CDR3 sequence: CSVGIGGLETQYF. CDR3 bases: TGCAGCGTTGGGATCGGGGGCTTGGAGACCCAGTACTTC.

The chain links TRBV23-1 to TRBJ1-2; D perhaps matches TRBD1 (5 bases). TRBV23-1 belongs to the ORF category, with a function that is uncertain. The CDR3 loop spans 14 amino acids. V was cut by 6 bases and J by 8 bases, with 19 bases left in between. The CDR3 sequence is CASSFEGRRGGYTF. For the CDR3, the DNA is TGCGCCAGCAGCTTTGAGGGCAGGCGGGGCGGCTACACCTTC.

The chain carries TRBV28 and TRBJ2-5; TRBD1 matches 7 bases. This CDR3 has 17 amino acids. The V segment lost 1 base and the J segment 2 bases; nucleotides outside the gene matches: 10. Germline lookup yields CDR1 MDHEN and CDR2 SYDVKM. This CDR3 reads CASSLFQPWTGQETQYF. CDR3 nucleotide sequence: TGTGCCAGCAGTTTATTCCAACCGTGGACAGGACAAGAGACCCAGTACTTC.

The chain carries TRBV19 and TRBJ2-5; 8 positions match TRBD1. The J segment lost 4 bases and the V segment lost 0 bases, leaving 1 base of the junction unmatched. The CDR3 is made up of 14 amino acids. Germline loops: CDR1 LNHDA, CDR2 SQIVND (reference sequence). DNA of the CDR3: TGTGCCAGTAGTATAGACAGGGGGCGAGAGACCCAGTACTTC. This gives the protein CASSIDRGRETQYF.

This chain links TRBV6-4 with TRBJ2-3; no definite D call. The CDR3 loop spans 15 amino acids. The V gene's germline CDR1 is MRHNA and CDR2 SNTAGT. Between the trimmed V and J ends, which lost 5 bases and 2 bases, there was a span of 14 bases. CDR3 in amino acids: CASSYTAEPTDTQYF. The CDR3 DNA is TGTGCCAGCAGTTACACGGCAGAACCCACAGATACGCAGTATTTT.

The chain joins TRBV6-8 to TRBJ2-7; tentatively, D is TRBD1 (5 bases). The length of the CDR3 is 17 residues. V was pared by 3 bases and J by 4 bases, with 22 bases between. The germline V gene encodes CDR1 MNHGY and CDR2 SAAAGT. CDR3 DNA: TGTGCCAGCAGTTATAGTTTCAGGGCTGTCAGACCGTACGAGCAGTACTTC. Its protein product is CASSYSFRAVRPYEQYF.

This clone has just a few counts. The genes are TRBV28 and TRBJ1-1; 7 nucleotides line up with TRBD1. The CDR3 runs to 16 residues. The V segment lost 5 bases and the J segment 0 bases; nucleotides outside the gene matches: 9. Germline CDR1 and CDR2: MDHEN and SYDVKM. In nucleotides, the CDR3 is TGTGCCAGCAGTCCTACTCAGGGGGTCATGAACACTGAAGCTTTCTTT. As protein: CASSPTQGVMNTEAFF.

The chain employs TRBV6-8 and TRBJ1-6; 7 bases line up with TRBD1. V lost 6 bases, J lost 8 bases, and 7 bases stayed unmatched. CDR1 MNHGY and CDR2 SAAAGT come from the germline V gene. The CDR3 is 14 residues long. The CDR3 sequence: CASRKQGSYSPLHF. The CDR3 nucleotides are TGTGCCAGCAGAAAACAGGGGTCGTATTCACCCCTCCACTTT.

The V call is TRBV18, the J call TRBJ1-6, with D tentatively TRBD1 (6 bases). CDR3 size: 15 residues. CDR1 KGHSH and CDR2 LQKENI come from the germline V gene. V was shortened by 3 bases and J by 6 bases, with 12 bases between the two germline ends. As DNA, the CDR3 is TGTGCCAGCTCACCCCGGACAGTGGCTAATTCACCCCTCCACTTT. Translated, it gives CASSPRTVANSPLHF.

This clone was counted only a few times. This chain links TRBV11-3 with TRBJ2-1, with 9 bases that match TRBD2. Germline loops: CDR1 SGHNT, CDR2 YENEEA. CDR3 size: 16 residues. V lost 2 bases, J lost 2 bases, and 4 bases stayed unmatched. DNA for the CDR3: TGTGCCAGCAGCTTATTGGGCGGGAGGGCCTACAATGAGCAGTTCTTC. Its translation: CASSLLGGRAYNEQFF.

This CDR3 is CASSYGGGTEAFF. CDR3 coding DNA: TGTGCCAGCAGTTACGGAGGGGGCACTGAAGCTTTCTTT. The chain joins TRBV6-8 to TRBJ1-1, with a weak D call TRBD1 (6 bases). The CDR3 runs 13 residues. Germline CDR1 is MNHGY and CDR2 is SAAAGT. Trimming shortened V by 2 bases and J by 4 bases, and 8 bases separated the two germline ends.

This chain uses TRBV7-6 with TRBJ2-5, with unresolved D. V dropped 5 bases and J dropped 0 bases, with 10 bases sitting between them. This CDR3 contains 14 residues. Per germline, CDR1 SGHVS and CDR2 FNYEAQ. The CDR3 DNA is TGTGCCAGCAGCGAGGTTAGGGACCAAGAGACCCAGTACTTC. It encodes CASSEVRDQETQYF.

This clone was counted a single time. The chain links TRBV15 to TRBJ2-5; tentative D call: TRBD1 (5 bases). Germline values: CDR1 LNHNV, CDR2 YYDKDF (reference sequence). The CDR3 contains 16 residues. The V end lost 5 bases, the J end lost 6 bases, and 22 bases lay between the germline ends. CDR3 DNA sequence: TGTGCCACCAGCCCTTTCAGAAGGGGTCCGCTAAAGACCCAGTACTTC. This codes for CATSPFRRGPLKTQYF.

Of note for this clone: The junction departs from the called germline gene at one end, perhaps through a read error. The chain employs TRBV5-1 and TRBJ1-3; no reliable D call. The CDR3 loop spans 14 amino acids. Per the germline V gene, CDR1 is SGHRS and CDR2 is YFSETQ. The CDR3 DNA is TGCGCCAGCACCTTGACGCCGGATGGAAACACCATATATTTT. Protein: CASTLTPDGNTIYF.

The V gene is TRBV23-1, the J gene TRBJ2-1, with D possibly matching TRBD1 (5 bases). TRBV23-1 is treated as an ORF (open reading frame) with a function not yet certain. The V end lost 0 bases, the J end lost 0 bases, and 9 bases lay between the germline ends. This CDR3 is 16 amino acids long. Here the CDR3 DNA reads TGCGCCAGCAGTCAATCCGACAGCCGCTCCTACAATGAGCAGTTCTTC. Protein product: CASSQSDSRSYNEQFF.

By share, this clone ranks as medium-sized (0.01 to 0.1%). The rearrangement uses TRBV11-3 and TRBJ2-7, with no clear D. CDR3 length: 14 residues. V gave up 5 bases and J gave up 0 bases, with 11 bases separating them. Germline V gene sequence: CDR1 SGHNT, CDR2 YENEEA. CDR3 sequence (DNA): TGTGCCAGCAGCAGTTACGGCAGCTCCTACGAGCAGTACTTC. It yields the protein CASSSYGSSYEQYF.

The V call is TRBV28, the J call TRBJ2-7, with D tentatively TRBD1 (5 bases). V lost 6 bases, J lost 0 bases, and 15 bases lay in between. The CDR3 totals 15 residues. In germline, CDR1 is MDHEN, CDR2 SYDVKM. Here the CDR3 DNA reads TGTGCCAGCAGCCGACCACAGGAAACCTCCTACGAGCAGTACTTC. As protein: CASSRPQETSYEQYF.

This clone was counted once. This chain connects TRBV19 to TRBJ2-2; the D is unclear. V gave up 6 bases and J gave up 6 bases, with 11 bases separating them. This CDR3 region has 13 residues. Germline assignment: CDR1 LNHDA and CDR2 SQIVND (reference sequence). The CDR3 is CASSYGRAGELFF. In nucleotides, the CDR3 is TGTGCCAGTAGCTACGGTCGGGCCGGGGAGCTGTTTTTT.

J is TRBJ1-2 and V is TRBV10-1; the D gene is possibly TRBD1 (6 bases). Trimming took 5 bases from V and 8 from J, leaving 12 bases between them. The CDR3 is 12 amino acids. CDR1 and CDR2 (germline): WNHNN, SYGVQD (reference sequence). The CDR3 protein is CASSTGNGGYTF. The DNA for the CDR3 is TGCGCCAGCAGTACAGGGAACGGCGGCTACACCTTC.

The chain links TRBV7-1 to TRBJ1-5; D call uncertain. TRBV7-1 is given ORF status, its function remaining uncertain. V lost 4 bases and J 0 bases, leaving 7 bases between the germline ends. This CDR3 is built from 14 residues. The CDR3 nucleotides are TGTGCCAGCAGCTTACGGGATAGCAATCAGCCCCAGCATTTT. Its protein is CASSLRDSNQPQHF.

The chain uses TRBV19 and TRBJ1-3; TRBD1 is a possible D gene (6 bases). This CDR3 has 14 residues. V lost 6 bases, J lost 1 base, and 10 bases lay in between. The germline CDR1 and CDR2 sequences are LNHDA and SQIVND (reference sequence). The DNA for the CDR3 is TGTGCCAGTAGCCCGACAGGTTCTGGAAACACCATATATTTT. Translating it yields CASSPTGSGNTIYF.

This clone has a handful of counts. The gene calls are TRBV11-3 and TRBJ1-1; D is perhaps TRBD1 (5 bases). V was clipped by 3 bases and J by 1 base, with 12 bases between them. Germline-derived CDR1 and CDR2 are SGHNT and YENEEA. This CDR3 comprises 15 residues. The CDR3 loop is CASSLAFGANTEAFF. The CDR3 nucleotides read TGTGCCAGCAGCTTGGCCTTCGGGGCGAACACTGAAGCTTTCTTT.

As to this clone: Other DNA sequences of this sample code for an identical CDR3. The chain recombines TRBV19 with TRBJ1-3; D not resolved. Germline V gene sequence: CDR1 LNHDA, CDR2 SQIVND (reference sequence). The V end lost 6 bases, the J end lost 2 bases, and 8 bases lay between the germline ends. This CDR3 spans 13 amino acids. The CDR3 DNA reads TGTGCCAGTAGCCCGAGCCCTGGAAACACCATATATTTT. Its protein product is CASSPSPGNTIYF.

This chain connects TRBV18 to TRBJ2-1; 9 bases fit TRBD1. Trimming removed 5 bases from V and 1 base from J; junction bases left unmatched: 3. Germline lookup yields CDR1 KGHSH and CDR2 LQKENI. The CDR3 is 15 amino acids. CDR3 in amino acids: CASSRDRDSYNEQFF. CDR3 DNA sequence: TGTGCCAGCTCAAGGGACAGGGATTCCTACAATGAGCAGTTCTTC.

This sequence joins TRBV18 and TRBJ2-2, with D possibly matching TRBD1 (5 bases). The CDR3 totals 14 residues. CDR1 and CDR2 from the germline V gene are KGHSH and LQKENI. V lost 3 bases to trimming and J lost 3 bases, with 8 bases between them. CDR3: CASSPKGDTGELFF. The CDR3 nucleotides read TGTGCCAGCTCACCGAAAGGGGACACCGGGGAGCTGTTTTTT.